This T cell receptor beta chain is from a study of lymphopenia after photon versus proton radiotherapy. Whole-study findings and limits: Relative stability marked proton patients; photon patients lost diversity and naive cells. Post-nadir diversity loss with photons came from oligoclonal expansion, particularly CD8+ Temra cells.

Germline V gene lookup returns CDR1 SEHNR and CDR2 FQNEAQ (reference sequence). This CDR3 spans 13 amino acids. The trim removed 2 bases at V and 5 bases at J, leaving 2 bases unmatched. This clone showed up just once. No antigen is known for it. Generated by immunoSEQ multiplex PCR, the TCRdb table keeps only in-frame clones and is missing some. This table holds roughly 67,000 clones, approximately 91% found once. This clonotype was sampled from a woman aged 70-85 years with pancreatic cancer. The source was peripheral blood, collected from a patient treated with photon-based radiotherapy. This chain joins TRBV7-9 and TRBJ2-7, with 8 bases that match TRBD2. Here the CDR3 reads CASSLSGRDEQYF. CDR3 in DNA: TGTGCCAGCAGCTTATCCGGGAGGGACGAGCAGTACTTC.